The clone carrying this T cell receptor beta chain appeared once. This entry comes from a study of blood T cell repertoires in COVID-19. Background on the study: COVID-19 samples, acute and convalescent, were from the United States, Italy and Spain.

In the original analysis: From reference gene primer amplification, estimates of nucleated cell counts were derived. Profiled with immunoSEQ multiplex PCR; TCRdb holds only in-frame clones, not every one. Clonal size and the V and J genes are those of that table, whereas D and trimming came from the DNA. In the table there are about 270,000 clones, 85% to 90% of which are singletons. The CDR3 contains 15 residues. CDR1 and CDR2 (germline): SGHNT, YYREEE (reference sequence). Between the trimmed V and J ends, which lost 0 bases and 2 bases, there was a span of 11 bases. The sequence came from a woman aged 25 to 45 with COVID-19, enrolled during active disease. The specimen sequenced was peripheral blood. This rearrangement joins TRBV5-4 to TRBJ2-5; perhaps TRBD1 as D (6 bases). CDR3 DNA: TGTGCCAGCAGCTTGGAAGGGGGTAGGCAAGAGACCCAGTACTTC. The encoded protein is CASSLEGGRQETQYF.